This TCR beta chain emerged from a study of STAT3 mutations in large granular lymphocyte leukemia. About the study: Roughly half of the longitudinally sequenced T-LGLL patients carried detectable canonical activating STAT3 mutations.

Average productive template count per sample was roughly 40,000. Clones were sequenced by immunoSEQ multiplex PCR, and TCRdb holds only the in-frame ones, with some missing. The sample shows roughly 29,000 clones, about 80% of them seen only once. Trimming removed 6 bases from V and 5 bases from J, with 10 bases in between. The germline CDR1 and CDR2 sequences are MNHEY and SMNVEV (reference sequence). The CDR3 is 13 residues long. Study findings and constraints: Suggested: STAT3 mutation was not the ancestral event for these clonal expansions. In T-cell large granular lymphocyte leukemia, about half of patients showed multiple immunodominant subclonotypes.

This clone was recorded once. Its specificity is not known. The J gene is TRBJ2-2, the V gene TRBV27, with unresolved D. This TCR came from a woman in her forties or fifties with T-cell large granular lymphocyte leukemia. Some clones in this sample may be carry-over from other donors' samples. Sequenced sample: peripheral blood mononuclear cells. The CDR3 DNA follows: TGTGCCAGCAGGAGGTTTGTTACCGGGGAGCTGTTTTTT. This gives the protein CASRRFVTGELFF.